The 21 T cell receptor beta chains in this list originate from one sample, sequenced in a study of control samples from healthy donors and cancer patients. TCRdb's table, derived via immunoSEQ multiplex PCR, lists solely in-frame clones and lacks some. The sample records 150,000 to 200,000 clones, just under 95% being singletons. Source material: blood. All receptors come from a middle-aged woman in good health.

This chain connects TRBV5-6 to TRBJ2-7; TRBD1 agrees at 8 bases. The CDR3 runs to 13 residues. The V gene end was trimmed by 3 bases and the J gene end by 5 bases; junction bases not matched to a gene: 4. CDR1 is SGHDT and CDR2 is YYEEEE in the germline V gene. Here the CDR3 DNA reads TGTGCCAGCAGCTGGACAGGGCGGCACGAGCAGTACTTC. The encoded protein is CASSWTGRHEQYF. The whole variable domain, filled in from reference TRBV5-6 and TRBJ2-7, reads DAGVTQSPTHLIKTRGQQVTLRCSPKSGHDTVSWYQQALGQGPQFIFQYYEEEERQRGNFPDRFSGHQFPNYSSELNVNALLLGDSALYLCASSWTGRHEQYFGPGTRLTVT.

The chain has TRBV5-6 and TRBJ1-5, with D unclear. From germline, CDR1 is SGHDT and CDR2 YYEEEE. The germline V and J ends were trimmed by 3 bases and 4 bases, with 14 bases remaining between them. There are 15 residues in the CDR3. This CDR3 is CASSYYSGQNQPQHF. CDR3 bases: TGTGCCAGCAGCTATTACTCCGGGCAGAATCAGCCCCAGCATTTT. Drawing the rest from reference TRBV5-6 and TRBJ1-5, the complete variable domain is DAGVTQSPTHLIKTRGQQVTLRCSPKSGHDTVSWYQQALGQGPQFIFQYYEEEERQRGNFPDRFSGHQFPNYSSELNVNALLLGDSALYLCASSYYSGQNQPQHFGDGTRLSIL.

This rearrangement joins TRBV3-1 (or the pseudogene TRBV3-2) to TRBJ2-3; D remains unclear. Trimming stripped 1 base from V and 0 bases from J, with 5 bases between. Germline CDR1 is LGHDT and CDR2 is YNNKEL (reference sequence). The CDR3 sequence is 14 residues long. The CDR3 loop is CASSQGQSTDTQYF. The CDR3, as DNA: TGTGCCAGCAGCCAAGGCCAGAGCACAGATACGCAGTATTTT.

The sample holds one count of this clone. This sequence joins TRBV24-1 and TRBJ1-1; D remains ambiguous. The CDR3 is 13 amino acids. The germline gives CDR1 KGHDR, CDR2 SFDVKD. Trimming took 2 bases from V and 5 from J, leaving 8 bases between them. The chain's CDR3 is CATSDSLGTEAFF. CDR3 in DNA: TGTGCCACCAGTGATTCCCTGGGTACTGAAGCTTTCTTT.

The gene calls are TRBV24-1 and TRBJ1-2, with D possibly being TRBD1 (5 bases). Deletions cut 2 bases from V and 2 bases from J, with 8 bases between. CDR1 is KGHDR, CDR2 SFDVKD, per germline. CDR3 size: 14 residues. CDR3 nucleotides: TGTGCCACCAGTGATTATGACAGCAACTATGGCTACACCTTC. Protein sequence: CATSDYDSNYGYTF.

CDR3 DNA sequence: TGTGCCAGTACCCCGGACAGTACCTACAATGAGCAGTTCTTC. Translated: CASTPDSTYNEQFF. V is TRBV19 and J is TRBJ2-1; TRBD1 might be the D (6 bases). The germline V gene encodes CDR1 LNHDA and CDR2 SQIVND (reference sequence). Trimming left V 7 bases short and J 2 bases short, with 12 bases between. CDR3 size: 14 residues.

Of note for this clone: The junction departs from the called germline gene at one end, perhaps through a read error. The rearrangement links TRBV7-7 to TRBJ2-5; possibly TRBD2 for D (5 bases). This CDR3 comprises 16 residues. The germline gives CDR1 SSHAT, CDR2 FNYEAQ (reference sequence). The DNA for the CDR3 is TGTGCTAGCAGTCGGATGATAGGGAGCTTACAAGAGACCCAGTACTTC. It specifies CASSRMIGSLQETQYF. The variable domain in full, completed from reference TRBV7-7 and TRBJ2-5, reads GAGVSQSPRYKVTKRGQDVTLRCDPISSHATLYWYQQALGQGPEFLTYFNYEAQPDKSGLPSDRFSAERPEGSISTLTIQRTEQRDSAMYRCASSRMIGSLQETQYFGPGTRLLVL.

A note on this clone: The same CDR3 also results from other DNA sequences found in this sample. The chain carries TRBV9 and TRBJ1-2, with D uncertain. Germline CDR1 reads SGDLS; CDR2 reads YYNGEE. The CDR3 spans 12 residues. Trimming took 0 bases from V and 4 from J, leaving 4 bases between them. The CDR3 region is CASSVGVYGYTF. CDR3 nucleotides: TGTGCCAGCAGCGTAGGCGTCTATGGCTACACCTTC.

The chain combines TRBV4-3 with TRBJ2-7; D is perhaps TRBD2 (5 bases). This CDR3 is 14 amino acids long. Per germline, CDR1 LGHNA and CDR2 YSLEER. The V gene lost 4 bases and the J gene lost 3 bases, with 13 bases spanning the gap. The CDR3 is CASSPVGGSYEQYF. The CDR3 DNA reads as TGCGCCAGCAGCCCAGTGGGTGGGAGCTACGAGCAGTACTTC.

The chain is built from TRBV2 and TRBJ1-2; D is uncertain. CDR3 length: 15 amino acids. Deletions cut 1 base from V and 4 bases from J, with 13 bases between. Germline values: CDR1 SNHLY, CDR2 FYNNEI. The CDR3 spells CASSEGPGLRYGYTF. The CDR3 DNA reads as TGTGCCAGCAGTGAAGGCCCAGGCCTGCGCTATGGCTACACCTTC.

This chain joins TRBV6-5 and TRBJ2-1; unclear D gene. Trimming cost V 6 bases and J 5 bases, with 17 bases left between them. This CDR3 region has 15 residues. Germline CDR1 reads MNHEY; CDR2 reads SVGAGI. The CDR3 sequence is CASRPPGQPHNEQFF. For the CDR3, the DNA is TGTGCCAGCAGACCCCCTGGGCAGCCACACAATGAGCAGTTCTTC.

V and J are TRBV20-1 and TRBJ2-7, with 10 bases matching TRBD2. The germline gives CDR1 DFQATT, CDR2 SNEGSKA (reference sequence). J was trimmed by 2 bases and V by 3 bases; bases with no gene match: 4. The CDR3 extends over 14 amino acids. In DNA, the CDR3 is TGCAGTGCTAGTACCCTAGCGGGAGCCTACGAGCAGTACTTC. Translation: CSASTLAGAYEQYF.

The chain uses TRBV6-2 or TRBV6-3 and TRBJ2-1; 14 positions match TRBD2. Germline CDR1 is MNHEY and CDR2 is SVGEGT. V lost 5 bases, J lost 8 bases, and 5 bases stayed unmatched. This CDR3 comprises 15 residues. CDR3 sequence: CASSRLAGGPYEQFF. The CDR3 bases are TGTGCCAGCAGTCGACTAGCGGGAGGGCCCTATGAGCAGTTCTTC.

The chain joins TRBV18 to TRBJ1-1; D gene ambiguous. CDR3 length: 13 amino acids. The V gene's germline CDR1 is KGHSH and CDR2 LQKENI. V was clipped by 3 bases and J by 1 base, with 6 bases between them. CDR3 DNA sequence: TGTGCCAGCTCACCGGAGACGAACACTGAAGCTTTCTTT. It encodes CASSPETNTEAFF.

This clone came up once. CDR3 DNA: TGTGCCAGCAGCTTAGGCCTGAGTGGGGGGAACACTGAAGCTTTCTTT. Translated, it gives CASSLGLSGGNTEAFF. This chain joins TRBV11-2 and TRBJ1-1, with D possibly being TRBD1 (5 bases). The CDR3 has 16 residues. V was cut by 1 base and J by 1 base, with 13 bases left in between. The germline CDR1 and CDR2 sequences are SGHAT and FQNNGV.

This chain joins TRBV7-9 and TRBJ2-1; TRBD1 is a possible D gene (5 bases). Per the germline V gene, CDR1 is SEHNR and CDR2 is FQNEAQ (reference sequence). This CDR3 is built from 15 residues. Deletions cut 7 bases from V and 6 bases from J, with 19 bases between. This CDR3 is CASTNRRVQSNEQFF. CDR3 bases: TGTGCCAGCACAAACCGCAGGGTGCAAAGCAATGAGCAGTTCTTC.

This chain uses TRBV6-1 with TRBJ2-7; no definite D call. The germline V gene encodes CDR1 MNHNS and CDR2 SASEGT. V lost 1 base to trimming and J lost 2 bases, with 12 bases between them. The CDR3 length is 15 residues. The CDR3 region is CASSEGVTKTYEQYF. CDR3 nucleotide sequence: TGTGCCAGCAGTGAAGGGGTGACGAAAACCTACGAGCAGTACTTC.

CDR3 sequence (DNA): TGTGCCAGCAGCGTGTTACAGGGGGCCGGCAATTCACCCCTCCACTTT. Translated, it gives CASSVLQGAGNSPLHF. V is TRBV7-9 and J is TRBJ1-6; TRBD1 agrees at 9 bases. CDR1 and CDR2 (germline): SEHNR, FQNEAQ (reference sequence). V shed 5 bases, J shed 7 bases, and the junction held 9 bases outside the gene matches. The CDR3 runs to 16 residues.

The V call is TRBV24-1, the J call TRBJ2-2; D is unresolved. The germline gives CDR1 KGHDR, CDR2 SFDVKD. CDR3 length: 12 amino acids. V lost 8 bases and J 5 bases, leaving 8 bases between the germline ends. The CDR3 nucleotides read TGTGCCACCATGGCAGAAACCGGGGAGCTGTTTTTT. Encoded protein: CATMAETGELFF.

The genes are TRBV7-9 and TRBJ1-4; D is uncertain. V lost 4 bases to trimming and J lost 5 bases, with 14 bases between them. The CDR3 has 15 amino acids. Germline CDR1 is SEHNR and CDR2 is FQNEAQ (reference sequence). The CDR3, as DNA: TGTGCCAGCAGCTCGGATTGGACGGGGAATGAAAAACTGTTTTTT. This codes for CASSSDWTGNEKLFF.

The chain carries TRBV7-2 and TRBJ1-4, with TRBD1 matching 10 bases. V was pared by 0 bases and J by 7 bases, with 2 bases of the junction left unmatched. In germline, CDR1 is SGHTA, CDR2 FQGNSA. This CDR3 is 15 amino acids long. This CDR3 reads CASSLAGQGIEKLFF. CDR3 nucleotide sequence: TGTGCCAGCAGCTTAGCGGGACAGGGGATTGAAAAACTGTTTTTT.